Each of the 11 T cell receptor beta chains below was sequenced from the same sample in a study of CD8+CD57+ T cells in acquired aplastic anemia. The TCR beta profiling, which covered VDJ combination and CDR3 sequence, was carried out using genomic DNA as the template. TCRdb fed the reads into MiXCR, producing one record per CDR3 protein. Among hundreds of thousands of distinct CDR3 sequences listed, roughly 64% were seen once. Sequences were obtained from sorted CD4+, CD8+, or CD8+CD57+ T cells (not recorded which) from PBMCs. Source of these receptors: a human donor in good health, serving as a control.

With regard to this clonotype: No DNA is shown, since the ends of the CDR3 on it are uncertain; the CDR3 is the one TCRdb lists. The V call is TRBV9, the J call TRBJ1-2. CDR1 and CDR2 from the germline V gene are SGDLS and YYNGEE. The CDR3 is 14 amino acids in total, end residues counted. The CDR3 sequence: CASSRNWDEQYFAF.

V gene TRBV11-3 combines with J gene TRBJ1-5; D is uncertain. CDR3 length equals 14 residues. Looked up from germline, CDR1 is SGHNT and CDR2 is YENEEA. Trimming cost V 5 bases and J 7 bases, with 15 bases left between them. Here the CDR3 DNA reads TGTGCCAGCAGCCCCCGAGCAGACTCACAGCCCCAGCATTTT. Its translation: CASSPRADSQPQHF.

The chain recombines TRBV11-2 with TRBJ1-5; no definite D call. The V gene lost 3 bases and the J gene lost 2 bases, with 5 bases spanning the gap. Germline CDR1 and CDR2: SGHAT and FQNNGV. The CDR3 loop spans 13 amino acids. The CDR3 here is CASSFGGNQPQHF. The CDR3 DNA follows: TGTGCCAGCAGCTTCGGCGGCAATCAGCCCCAGCATTTT.

The chain is built from TRBV12-3 or TRBV12-4 and TRBJ1-2, with D uncertain. Trimming pared 6 bases from V and 0 bases from J, leaving 8 bases between. This CDR3 has 13 residues. The DNA of the CDR3 is TGTGCCAGCAGCTATAAGCCTAACTATGGCTACACCTTC. It encodes CASSYKPNYGYTF.

This clonotype was detected many times. This chain joins TRBV29-1 and TRBJ1-2, with D possibly being TRBD1 (5 bases). Germline V gene data show CDR1 as SQVTM and CDR2 as ANQGSEA. The CDR3 is 14 amino acids. Deletions cut 0 bases from V and 3 bases from J, with 11 bases between. The CDR3 DNA follows: TGCAGCGTTGAAGATCCCGTGGGGGACTATGGCTACACCTTC. Its protein product is CSVEDPVGDYGYTF.

The chain joins TRBV11-1 to TRBJ2-6, with 7 bases aligning to TRBD1. CDR3 length equals 16 residues. Trimming at V came to 4 bases and at J to 2 bases, leaving 5 bases not matched to a gene. In germline, CDR1 is SGHAT, CDR2 FQDESV (reference sequence). CDR3 coding DNA: TGTGCCAGCAGCTATACAGGGGATCCTGGGGCCAACGTCCTGACTTTC. Translating gives CASSYTGDPGANVLTF.

The rearrangement uses TRBV20-1 and TRBJ2-5; a weak D match, TRBD2 (6 bases). This CDR3 region has 15 residues. V was cut by 0 bases and J by 5 bases, with 16 bases left in between. From germline, CDR1 is DFQATT and CDR2 SNEGSKA (reference sequence). The DNA for the CDR3 is TGCAGTGCTAGAGAAAGGGGCGGGGCATGGGAGACCCAGTACTTC. Translation gives CSARERGGAWETQYF.

This clonotype was observed a few times. The chain recombines TRBV12-5 with TRBJ1-6; D gene ambiguous. Germline V gene data show CDR1 as LGHNT and CDR2 as FRNRAP. The CDR3 is 14 residues long. As DNA, the CDR3 is TGTGCCAGCAGTTTAGTAGCAGAAAATTCACCCCTCCACTTT. Amino acid sequence: CASSLVAENSPLHF.

The J gene is TRBJ2-5, the V gene TRBV9; D is undetermined. There are 16 residues in the CDR3. Trimming removed 4 bases at V and 7 bases at J, with 23 bases between. The germline CDR1 and CDR2 sequences are SGDLS and YYNGEE. The CDR3 sequence: CASSLGISRPGGTQYF. The DNA of the CDR3 is TGTGCCAGCAGCCTAGGGATATCAAGACCAGGCGGGACCCAGTACTTC.

The chain has TRBV25-1 and TRBJ1-1; D not resolved. The CDR3 consists of 15 residues. V dropped 4 bases and J dropped 0 bases, with 12 bases sitting between them. Germline-derived CDR1 and CDR2 are MGHDK and SYGVNS. CDR3 DNA: TGTGCCAGCAGTGCCCGGGGAGAGATGAACACTGAAGCTTTCTTT. Protein: CASSARGEMNTEAFF.

The rearrangement uses TRBV27 and TRBJ2-4; the D gene is possibly TRBD1 (5 bases). The CDR3 sequence is 20 residues long. The V and J ends lost 4 bases and 0 bases respectively, with 25 bases between them. CDR1 is MNHEY and CDR2 is SMNVEV in the germline V gene (reference sequence). The chain's CDR3 is CASSSRTSGPRSLAKNIQYF. The DNA of the CDR3 is TGTGCCAGCAGTTCCCGTACCTCAGGGCCGAGGAGCCTAGCCAAAAACATTCAGTACTTC.